Below, 20 T cell receptor beta chains from the same sample are listed, as sequenced in a study of blood T cell repertoires in COVID-19. Clones were read by immunoSEQ multiplex PCR, and TCRdb kept only the in-frame ones, dropping some. This repertoire shows under 150,000 clones, 85% to 90% found once; its top ten account for around 1.3%. Input material: PBMCs or T cells enriched from blood (not recorded which). These receptor sequences come from a young woman with acute COVID-19.

V and J are TRBV5-1 and TRBJ1-1; TRBD1 matches 7 bases. Germline trimming cut 0 bases from V and 5 bases from J; bases unmatched to any gene: 4. The germline CDR1 and CDR2 sequences are SGHRS and YFSETQ. This CDR3 contains 14 residues. In nucleotides, the CDR3 is TGCGCCAGCAGCTTGGGACAGGGCGAGACTGAAGCTTTCTTT. Protein sequence: CASSLGQGETEAFF.

This rearrangement joins TRBV29-1 to TRBJ1-1; tentative D call: TRBD1 (6 bases). The CDR3 extends over 15 amino acids. V dropped 4 bases and J dropped 2 bases, with 17 bases sitting between them. Looked up from germline, CDR1 is SQVTM and CDR2 is ANQGSEA. This CDR3 is CSVVELQGPNTEAFF. The CDR3 DNA is TGCAGCGTTGTAGAGCTACAGGGCCCAAACACTGAAGCTTTCTTT.

The rearrangement uses TRBV5-6 and TRBJ1-4; 9 bases map to TRBD1. Looked up from germline, CDR1 is SGHDT and CDR2 is YYEEEE. The CDR3 is 15 amino acids. Trimming removed 4 bases from V and 6 bases from J; junction bases left unmatched: 7. DNA of the CDR3: TGTGCCAGCAGCGTATTCGGGACAGGGTATGAAAAACTGTTTTTT. Translated, it gives CASSVFGTGYEKLFF.

This sequence joins TRBV11-1 and TRBJ2-1, with TRBD2 matching 10 bases. The germline V gene encodes CDR1 SGHAT and CDR2 FQDESV (reference sequence). This CDR3 has 15 amino acids. V was pared by 5 bases and J by 3 bases, with 4 bases of the junction left unmatched. Written as DNA, the CDR3 is TGTGCCAGCAGCGACGGGACTAGCGTCTACAATGAGCAGTTCTTC. It is translated as CASSDGTSVYNEQFF.

The V and J genes are TRBV27 and TRBJ1-1, with D tentatively TRBD1 (6 bases). V gave up 6 bases and J gave up 1 base, with 15 bases separating them. From germline, CDR1 is MNHEY and CDR2 SMNVEV (reference sequence). The CDR3 spans 15 residues. Here the CDR3 DNA reads TGTGCCAGCAGAACCCCAGGGGCGGGGAACACTGAAGCTTTCTTT. This encodes CASRTPGAGNTEAFF.

V and J are TRBV18 and TRBJ2-7; D ambiguous. This CDR3 is built from 14 residues. Germline CDR1 reads KGHSH; CDR2 reads LQKENI. V lost 3 bases and J 2 bases, leaving 11 bases between the germline ends. The CDR3 spells CASSPVSGTYEQYF. In nucleotides, the CDR3 is TGTGCCAGCTCACCCGTCTCAGGAACCTACGAGCAGTACTTC.

V and J are TRBV29-1 and TRBJ1-2; a weak D match, TRBD1 (6 bases). Trimming pared 7 bases from V and 7 bases from J, leaving 25 bases between. This CDR3 is built from 15 residues. CDR1 is SQVTM and CDR2 is ANQGSEA in the germline V gene. CDR3 in amino acids: CSAPPLVGARVGYTF. The CDR3 DNA reads as TGCAGCGCCCCCCCCTTGGTGGGGGCACGAGTTGGCTACACCTTC.

This clone occurred a few times. The chain combines TRBV11-2 with TRBJ2-5; 9 bases fit TRBD1. Trimming cost V 5 bases and J 1 base; bases outside gene matches: 5. In germline, CDR1 is SGHAT, CDR2 FQNNGV. The CDR3 runs to 15 residues. The CDR3 DNA reads TGTGCCAGCAGCCCCCGGACAGGGGCCCAAGAGACCCAGTACTTC. Amino acids: CASSPRTGAQETQYF.

This rearrangement joins TRBV28 to TRBJ2-7, with 7 bases identical to TRBD1. Per the germline V gene, CDR1 is MDHEN and CDR2 is SYDVKM. This CDR3 region has 15 residues. The V and J ends lost 6 bases and 0 bases, in that order; junction bases with no gene match: 8. The CDR3 DNA follows: TGTGCCAGCAGGACGACGGGACAGAGCTCCTACGAGCAGTACTTC. It is translated as CASRTTGQSSYEQYF.

The chain recombines TRBV5-1 with TRBJ2-3; no reliable D call. The length of the CDR3 is 15 residues. Between the trimmed V and J ends, which lost 1 base and 1 base, there was a span of 10 bases. Germline CDR1 SGHRS, CDR2 YFSETQ. The CDR3 coding sequence is TGCGCCAGCAGCTTGCCATCCGGAGGCACAGATACGCAGTATTTT. Translating gives CASSLPSGGTDTQYF.

V usage is TRBV5-1 and J usage is TRBJ2-1; D is ambiguous. This CDR3 is 14 amino acids long. Looked up from germline, CDR1 is SGHRS and CDR2 is YFSETQ. V shed 7 bases and J shed 5 bases, with 16 bases lying between them. The CDR3 spells CASLLSEVDNEQFF. The CDR3 DNA reads TGCGCCAGCTTATTGAGCGAAGTGGACAATGAGCAGTTCTTC.

V and J are TRBV6-5 and TRBJ2-3; 10 positions match TRBD2. This CDR3 comprises 15 residues. With V trimmed by 7 bases and J by 4 bases, 8 bases remained unmatched. Germline V gene lookup returns CDR1 MNHEY and CDR2 SVGAGI. The CDR3 is CASTLLAGDPDTQYF. The CDR3 DNA sequence: TGTGCCAGCACCCTTCTAGCGGGAGACCCAGATACGCAGTATTTT.

This clone appeared once. The V gene is TRBV7-3, the J gene TRBJ2-1; D unclear. Deletions cut 2 bases from V and 9 bases from J, with 11 bases between. The germline CDR1 and CDR2 sequences are SGHTA and FQGTGA. The CDR3 has 13 amino acids. The CDR3 coding sequence is TGTGCCAGCAGCTTACATACCCAGGTTGAGCAGTTCTTC. As protein: CASSLHTQVEQFF. Filled out from reference TRBV7-3 and TRBJ2-1, the complete variable domain reads GAGVSQTPSNKVTEKGKYVELRCDPISGHTALYWYRQSLGQGPEFLIYFQGTGAADDSGLPNDRFFAVRPEGSVSTLKIQRTERGDSAVYLCASSLHTQVEQFFGPGTRLTVL.

The chain couples TRBV29-1 to TRBJ2-5; 9 nucleotides match TRBD2. The V gene's germline CDR1 is SQVTM and CDR2 ANQGSEA. J was trimmed by 5 bases and V by 6 bases; bases with no gene match: 4. CDR3 length: 12 residues. CDR3 sequence: CSVTGTSETQYF. The CDR3 DNA is TGCAGCGTGACAGGGACTAGCGAGACCCAGTACTTC.

This clone was detected only once. V gene TRBV11-3 combines with J gene TRBJ2-7, with a possible D match to TRBD2 (5 bases). The CDR3 extends over 14 amino acids. The germline CDR1 and CDR2 sequences are SGHNT and YENEEA. Trimming removed 2 bases at V and 6 bases at J, with 14 bases between. The DNA of the CDR3 is TGTGCCAGCAGCTTATACTACAGTAGCGCCGAGCAGTACTTC. It translates to CASSLYYSSAEQYF.

The CDR3: CASSLGQLNTEAFF. The CDR3 DNA sequence: TGTGCCAGCAGCCTCGGACAGCTGAACACTGAAGCTTTCTTT. V is TRBV11-2 and J is TRBJ1-1; perhaps TRBD1 as D (6 bases). Trimming removed 5 bases at V and 0 bases at J, with 10 bases between. This CDR3 comprises 14 residues. Looked up from germline, CDR1 is SGHAT and CDR2 is FQNNGV.

The chain uses TRBV4-3 and TRBJ2-7, with TRBD1 as a possible D gene (6 bases). The CDR3 runs to 15 residues. Germline CDR1 is LGHNA and CDR2 is YSLEER. V was clipped by 3 bases and J by 0 bases, with 12 bases between them. CDR3 region: CASSHFRTDSYEQYF. The CDR3 bases are TGCGCCAGCAGCCATTTCCGGACAGACTCCTACGAGCAGTACTTC.

The chain couples TRBV11-3 to TRBJ2-3, with 7 positions matching TRBD1. The CDR3 length is 14 residues. Germline V gene sequence: CDR1 SGHNT, CDR2 YENEEA. The junction had 4 bases not matched to a gene; V was cut back by 5 bases and J by 2 bases. The CDR3 is CASSTGQTTDTQYF. The CDR3 bases are TGTGCCAGCAGCACGGGACAGACCACAGATACGCAGTATTTT. Full variable domain (missing parts from reference TRBV11-3 and TRBJ2-3): EAGVVQSPRYKIIEKKQPVAFWCNPISGHNTLYWYLQNLGQGPELLIRYENEEAVDDSQLPKDRFSAERLKGVDSTLKIQPAELGDSAVYLCASSTGQTTDTQYFGPGTRLTVL.

The V gene is TRBV5-1, the J gene TRBJ1-2, with D perhaps TRBD1 (5 bases). V was cut by 4 bases and J by 8 bases, with 15 bases left in between. Germline loops: CDR1 SGHRS, CDR2 YFSETQ. The CDR3 loop spans 13 amino acids. In DNA form, the CDR3 reads TGCGCCAGCAGCAGTGAGGGAGGGGAGGGCTACACCTTC. Amino acid sequence: CASSSEGGEGYTF.

This clone appeared a single time. The V call is TRBV28, the J call TRBJ1-1, with D possibly matching TRBD1 (6 bases). V was cut by 8 bases and J by 1 base, with 20 bases left in between. CDR3 length: 16 amino acids. Germline V gene data show CDR1 as MDHEN and CDR2 as SYDVKM. CDR3 DNA sequence: TGTGCCAGCCACTCAGTCGCAGCGGGACAGAACACTGAAGCTTTCTTT. Its protein product is CASHSVAAGQNTEAFF.